Listed below are T cell receptor beta chains from one sample, sequenced in a study of radiotherapy plus CTLA-4 blockade in lung cancer. Profiling relied on immunoSEQ multiplex PCR, and the TCRdb table lists in-frame clones only, not all of them. The table records about 48,000 clones, approximately 86% of them present only once. Sequencing used peripheral blood, obtained from a patient treated with radiotherapy plus ipilimumab. The receptors stem from a human donor with non-small cell lung cancer that progressed on radiotherapy plus ipilimumab. Some clones in this sample may be carry-over from other donors' samples. The CDR3 runs from the conserved cysteine through the conserved F or W. The order of the fields is J gene, D gene, clone size, V gene, CDR3 protein, CDR3 DNA. A D gene is named only where the DNA matches it firmly. A row's size may be missing; if present it is once, few, many or a size class.

j_call: TRBJ1-1
d_call: .
clone_size: .
v_call: TRBV5-6
cdr3_aa: CASSLERGPQAFF
cdr3_nt: TGTGCCAGCAGCTTGGAACGAGGGCCCCAAGCTTTCTTT

j_call: TRBJ1-1
d_call: .
clone_size: .
v_call: TRBV27
cdr3_aa: CASRDRMNTEAFF
cdr3_nt: TGTGCCAGCAGGGACAGAATGAACACTGAAGCTTTCTTT

j_call: TRBJ2-3
d_call: .
clone_size: .
v_call: TRBV15
cdr3_aa: CATSRDRFDTQYF
cdr3_nt: TGTGCCACCAGCAGAGATCGGTTTGATACGCAGTATTTT

j_call: TRBJ2-2
d_call: TRBD1
clone_size: .
v_call: TRBV6-1
cdr3_aa: CASTWTGRTPGELFF
cdr3_nt: TGTGCCAGTACTTGGACAGGGAGAACCCCCGGGGAGCTGTTTTTT

j_call: TRBJ2-7
d_call: .
clone_size: .
v_call: TRBV2
cdr3_aa: CASSGIWQEYYEQYF
cdr3_nt: TGTGCCAGCAGCGGAATATGGCAGGAATACTACGAGCAGTACTTC

j_call: TRBJ1-3
d_call: TRBD1
clone_size: .
v_call: TRBV27
cdr3_aa: CASRATGGSFGNTIYF
cdr3_nt: TGTGCCAGCAGAGCGACAGGGGGCAGTTTTGGAAACACCATATATTTT

j_call: TRBJ1-1
d_call: TRBD1
clone_size: .
v_call: TRBV6-5
cdr3_aa: CASSPPGQGNTEAFF
cdr3_nt: TGTGCCAGCAGTCCACCGGGACAGGGAAACACTGAAGCTTTCTTT

j_call: TRBJ2-7
d_call: TRBD1
clone_size: .
v_call: TRBV2
cdr3_aa: CASSRTGGNEQYF
cdr3_nt: TGTGCCAGCAGTAGGACAGGGGGTAACGAGCAGTACTTC

j_call: TRBJ1-4
d_call: TRBD1
clone_size: .
v_call: TRBV7-9
cdr3_aa: CASSYGQGTEKLFF
cdr3_nt: TGTGCCAGCAGTTACGGACAGGGAACAGAAAAACTGTTTTTT

j_call: TRBJ2-3
d_call: TRBD1
clone_size: .
v_call: TRBV7-6
cdr3_aa: CASSLAGTDTDTQYF
cdr3_nt: TGTGCCAGCAGCTTAGCGGGGACAGACACAGATACGCAGTATTTT

j_call: TRBJ2-5
d_call: TRBD2
clone_size: .
v_call: TRBV5-1
cdr3_aa: CASSFSGLAGAGETQYF
cdr3_nt: TGCGCCAGCAGCTTTTCGGGACTAGCGGGAGCGGGGGAGACCCAGTACTTC

j_call: TRBJ1-1
d_call: .
clone_size: few
v_call: TRBV29-1
cdr3_aa: CSVEIAEAFF
cdr3_nt: TGCAGCGTTGAAATCGCTGAAGCTTTCTTT

j_call: TRBJ2-1
d_call: .
clone_size: .
v_call: TRBV7-8
cdr3_aa: CASSSTGTFSYNEQFF
cdr3_nt: TGTGCCAGCAGCTCAACCGGGACATTCTCCTACAATGAGCAGTTCTTC

j_call: TRBJ1-2
d_call: .
clone_size: .
v_call: TRBV2
cdr3_aa: CASSVTGYGYTF
cdr3_nt: TGTGCCAGCAGTGTAACAGGGTATGGCTACACCTTC